A single sample gave rise to the 29 T cell receptor beta chains below, sequenced in a study of T cell changes during pregnancy in multiple sclerosis. TCRdb's copy holds only in-frame clones and misses some; the assay was immunoSEQ multiplex PCR. The table includes tens of thousands of clones, 88% detected once. The sample here was CD8+ T cells from peripheral blood mononuclear cells, taken after pregnancy. Receptor source: a female donor in good health, enrolled as a control in a pregnancy study.

This rearrangement joins TRBV7-2 to TRBJ2-1, with 7 nucleotides matching TRBD1. Unmatched junction bases numbered 3, after V lost 2 bases and J lost 5 bases. The CDR3 is 14 residues long. Germline assignment: CDR1 SGHTA and CDR2 FQGNSA. As DNA, the CDR3 is TGTGCCAGCAGCTTAAACAGGGGCGACAATGAGCAGTTCTTC. As protein: CASSLNRGDNEQFF.

The rearrangement joins TRBV6-6 to TRBJ2-3; TRBD1 matches at 7 bases. Germline V gives CDR1 MNHNY, CDR2 SVGAGI (reference sequence). Trimming took 2 bases from V and 1 from J; bases not matched to a gene: 3. CDR3 length equals 15 residues. CDR3 nucleotide sequence: TGTGCCAGCAGTTACGGTACAGGGGGCACAGATACGCAGTATTTT. As protein: CASSYGTGGTDTQYF.

CDR3 sequence: CASSPTGFGVYGYTF. CDR3 nucleotides: TGTGCCAGCAGCCCGACAGGGTTTGGTGTCTATGGCTACACCTTC. J is TRBJ1-2 and V is TRBV7-3; 7 nucleotides match TRBD1. The length of the CDR3 is 15 residues. The V segment lost 5 bases and the J segment 4 bases; nucleotides outside the gene matches: 10. Per the germline V gene, CDR1 is SGHTA and CDR2 is FQGTGA.

This clone was seen a single time. The chain combines TRBV5-4 with TRBJ1-6; the D is unclear. CDR3 length equals 14 residues. CDR1 is SGHNT, CDR2 YYREEE, per germline (reference sequence). Trimming stripped 4 bases from V and 9 bases from J, with 14 bases between. CDR3: CASSPSGDLSPLHF. The CDR3 DNA reads TGTGCCAGCAGCCCGAGCGGGGATCTTTCACCCCTCCACTTT.

V usage is TRBV27 and J usage is TRBJ2-2; no clear D. V was trimmed by 2 bases and J by 6 bases, leaving 4 bases between them. The CDR3 contains 12 residues. The germline V gene has CDR1 MNHEY and CDR2 SMNVEV (reference sequence). CDR3 DNA sequence: TGTGCCAGCAGTTTAGACTCCGGGGAGCTGTTTTTT. Residues: CASSLDSGELFF.

This sequence joins TRBV4-3 and TRBJ2-1; tentatively, D is TRBD1 (5 bases). Looked up from germline, CDR1 is LGHNA and CDR2 is YSLEER. Trimming shortened V by 4 bases and J by 0 bases, and 13 bases separated the two germline ends. CDR3 length: 16 amino acids. The CDR3 protein is CASSRLTGSSYNEQFF. The CDR3 DNA reads as TGCGCCAGCAGCCGCCTCACAGGCAGCTCCTACAATGAGCAGTTCTTC.

The V gene is TRBV2, the J gene TRBJ2-5, with D tentatively TRBD1 (5 bases). CDR1 and CDR2 from the germline V gene are SNHLY and FYNNEI. CDR3 length: 15 amino acids. Trimming removed 4 bases from V and 1 base from J, with 13 bases in between. The CDR3: CASSAWNRIQETQYF. DNA for the CDR3: TGTGCCAGCAGTGCCTGGAACAGGATCCAAGAGACCCAGTACTTC.

This chain uses TRBV6-5 with TRBJ1-1, with D possibly being TRBD1 (6 bases). Germline V gene data show CDR1 as MNHEY and CDR2 as SVGAGI. The germline V and J ends were trimmed by 4 bases and 0 bases, with 15 bases remaining between them. The CDR3 contains 16 residues. This CDR3 is CASSSHRDTMNTEAFF. The CDR3 DNA follows: TGTGCCAGCAGTTCTCACAGGGACACCATGAACACTGAAGCTTTCTTT.

The J gene is TRBJ1-1, the V gene TRBV10-1; 7 nucleotides agree with TRBD1. The CDR3 length is 16 residues. CDR1 and CDR2 from the germline V gene are WNHNN and SYGVQD (reference sequence). After removal of 3 bases from V and 1 base from J, the junction contained 8 bases not matched to a gene. DNA for the CDR3: TGCGCCAGCAGTGATAGAGAGGGGGCGACGAACACTGAAGCTTTCTTT. Translating it yields CASSDREGATNTEAFF.

This chain uses TRBV30 with TRBJ1-1; 8 nucleotides line up with TRBD1. The CDR3 totals 14 residues. V lost 1 base to trimming and J lost 0 bases; unmatched junction nucleotides: 1. Germline V gives CDR1 GTSNPN, CDR2 SVGIG (reference sequence). The CDR3 region has the DNA TGTGCCTGGAGTGCGGACAGGGTGAACACTGAAGCTTTCTTT. This codes for CAWSADRVNTEAFF.

This clone was detected once. This chain uses TRBV4-3 with TRBJ2-1; the match to TRBD1 covers 7 bases. Germline lookup yields CDR1 LGHNA and CDR2 YSLEER. Trimming at V came to 2 bases and at J to 4 bases, leaving 5 bases not matched to a gene. The CDR3 has 15 residues. The CDR3 nucleotides read TGCGCCAGCAGCCAAAGACAGGGAGTTTACAATGAGCAGTTCTTC. Translated, it gives CASSQRQGVYNEQFF.

This clone was counted a single time. The chain has TRBV4-3 and TRBJ1-2, with a tentative D call TRBD1 (6 bases). The CDR3 is made up of 14 amino acids. With 0 bases removed from V and 8 bases from J, the gap between germline ends came to 13 bases. Germline CDR1 reads LGHNA; CDR2 reads YSLEER. As DNA, the CDR3 is TGCGCCAGCAGCCAAGACAGGGGCGCCAGGGGCTACACCTTC. This translates into CASSQDRGARGYTF.

The V call is TRBV2, the J call TRBJ1-3; tentatively, D is TRBD1 (5 bases). V was shortened by 8 bases and J by 7 bases, with 12 bases between the two germline ends. Germline CDR1 reads SNHLY; CDR2 reads FYNNEI. This CDR3 has 12 residues. Written as DNA, the CDR3 is TGTGCCAGCCAGGACATCGGGAACACCATATATTTT. It yields the protein CASQDIGNTIYF.

The chain recombines TRBV6-1 with TRBJ2-7; perhaps TRBD1 as D (7 bases). In germline, CDR1 is MNHNS, CDR2 SASEGT. This CDR3 spans 14 amino acids. V dropped 6 bases and J dropped 0 bases, with 12 bases sitting between them. Written as DNA, the CDR3 is TGTGCCAGCAGCAGGGGGGATTACTCCTACGAGCAGTACTTC. Its translation: CASSRGDYSYEQYF.

This clone occurred a few times. CDR3 loop: CASSQEDQGVNYEQYF. Here the CDR3 DNA reads TGCGCCAGCAGCCAAGAGGACCAGGGGGTGAACTACGAGCAGTACTTC. The rearrangement links TRBV4-3 to TRBJ2-7; 7 bases are a match to TRBD1. V trimming: 0 bases; J trimming: 3 bases; junction bases outside the gene matches: 8. The CDR3 consists of 16 residues. The germline V gene encodes CDR1 LGHNA and CDR2 YSLEER.

The chain carries TRBV27 and TRBJ1-4; the match to TRBD1 covers 9 bases. Trimming removed 5 bases from V and 7 bases from J; junction bases left unmatched: 8. The germline V gene encodes CDR1 MNHEY and CDR2 SMNVEV (reference sequence). The CDR3 totals 15 residues. CDR3 sequence: CASSRSGQGSEKLFF. The DNA for the CDR3 is TGTGCCAGCAGTCGCTCGGGACAGGGCTCTGAAAAACTGTTTTTT.

J is TRBJ2-3 and V is TRBV13; D is ambiguous. Trimming removed 1 base at V and 2 bases at J, with 7 bases between. The CDR3 is 14 amino acids. Germline CDR1 is PRHDT and CDR2 is FYEKMQ (reference sequence). The CDR3 bases are TGTGCCAGCAGCTTAGTACCTAACACAGATACGCAGTATTTT. Its translation is CASSLVPNTDTQYF.

The CDR3 coding sequence is TGCGCCAGCAGCTTGGCTGCGGGGGAGTCCGGCGGGGAGCTGTTTTTT. This sequence encodes CASSLAAGESGGELFF. The chain couples TRBV5-1 to TRBJ2-2; 7 bases match TRBD2. The CDR3 totals 16 residues. V shed 0 bases, J shed 7 bases, and the junction held 9 bases outside the gene matches. Germline lookup yields CDR1 SGHRS and CDR2 YFSETQ.

The J gene is TRBJ2-3, the V gene TRBV4-2; D gene unclear. The CDR3 totals 13 residues. V lost 3 bases and J 6 bases, leaving 10 bases between the germline ends. The germline gives CDR1 LGHNA, CDR2 YNFKEQ. The CDR3 protein is CASSHSTGDTQYF. In DNA, the CDR3 is TGTGCCAGCAGCCATTCAACTGGTGATACGCAGTATTTT.

This clone qualifies as medium-sized. The chain combines TRBV9 with TRBJ2-6, with TRBD1 as a possible D gene (6 bases). This CDR3 contains 14 residues. The V gene's germline CDR1 is SGDLS and CDR2 YYNGEE. The V end lost 5 bases, the J end lost 1 base, and 7 bases lay between the germline ends. The CDR3 bases are TGTGCCAGCAGTACAGGGTCTGGGGCCAACGTCCTGACTTTC. Residues: CASSTGSGANVLTF.

V gene TRBV2 combines with J gene TRBJ2-5; 10 nucleotides agree with TRBD2. The J call is uncertain, as TRBJ2-7 better fits the DNA end. Germline loops: CDR1 SNHLY, CDR2 FYNNEI. The CDR3 runs to 13 residues. The CDR3 sequence: CASNGLADYEQYF. CDR3 sequence (DNA): TGTGCCAGCAATGGACTAGCGGATTACGAGCAGTACTTC.

This chain joins TRBV18 and TRBJ1-3; D is unresolved. The V and J ends lost 7 bases and 4 bases respectively, with 14 bases between them. Germline CDR1 KGHSH, CDR2 LQKENI. The CDR3 is 14 residues long. The CDR3 loop reads CASLLEDRGNTIYF. CDR3 DNA: TGTGCCAGCTTACTGGAGGACCGGGGAAACACCATATATTTT.

The V call is TRBV27, the J call TRBJ2-1; TRBD1 might be the D (5 bases). V lost 8 bases to trimming and J lost 8 bases, with 10 bases between them. Germline V lookup: CDR1 MNHEY, CDR2 SMNVEV (reference sequence). The length of the CDR3 is 11 residues. Written as DNA, the CDR3 is TGTGCCAGCGACAGCCTCCATGAGCAGTTCTTC. Its protein is CASDSLHEQFF.

CDR3 region: CASSRSADTQYF. CDR3 in DNA: TGTGCCAGCAGCCGTTCCGCGGATACGCAGTATTTT. The chain has TRBV11-1 and TRBJ2-3, with D unresolved. The CDR3 length is 12 residues. The germline V gene encodes CDR1 SGHAT and CDR2 FQDESV (reference sequence). Trimming pared 5 bases from V and 6 bases from J, leaving 9 bases between.

This clone was observed once. This rearrangement joins TRBV15 to TRBJ2-5; D remains ambiguous. The V and J ends lost 5 bases and 2 bases respectively, with 12 bases between them. Germline V gene sequence: CDR1 LNHNV, CDR2 YYDKDF (reference sequence). CDR3 length: 14 residues. The CDR3 region has the DNA TGTGCCACCAGCGATAGGAAGACTCAAGAGACCCAGTACTTC. It encodes CATSDRKTQETQYF. Supplemented by reference TRBV15 and TRBJ2-5, the full variable domain reads DAMVIQNPRYQVTQFGKPVTLSCSQTLNHNVMYWYQQKSSQAPKLLFHYYDKDFNNEADTPDNFQSRRPNTSFCFLDIRSPGLGDTAMYLCATSDRKTQETQYFGPGTRLLVL.

The CDR3 DNA is TGTGCCAGCAGATTCTCACCTCGGGAGGTTGAAGCTTTCTTT. Translated, it gives CASRFSPREVEAFF. The chain has TRBV2 and TRBJ1-1, with D unclear. Germline CDR1 reads SNHLY; CDR2 reads FYNNEI. The length of the CDR3 is 14 residues. Deletions cut 6 bases from V and 7 bases from J, with 18 bases between.

This chain joins TRBV4-3 and TRBJ1-4; D ambiguous. Germline CDR1 reads LGHNA; CDR2 reads YSLEER. Trimming stripped 2 bases from V and 5 bases from J, with 12 bases between. CDR3 length: 15 residues. DNA for the CDR3: TGCGCCAGCAGCCAACTACAGACATTCAATGAAAAACTGTTTTTT. It codes for CASSQLQTFNEKLFF.

The gene calls are TRBV11-1 and TRBJ2-1, with D possibly TRBD1 on 7 matching bases. Trimming left V 1 base short and J 2 bases short, with 15 bases between. The germline gives CDR1 SGHAT, CDR2 FQDESV (reference sequence). This CDR3 contains 17 residues. The CDR3 reads CASSLGGGTATYNEQFF. The CDR3 nucleotides read TGTGCCAGCAGCTTAGGGGGCGGGACAGCGACCTACAATGAGCAGTTCTTC.

The chain links TRBV10-3 to TRBJ2-2, with D possibly matching TRBD1 (6 bases). CDR3 length: 15 residues. The V end lost 3 bases, the J end lost 4 bases, and 12 bases lay between the germline ends. CDR1 and CDR2 (germline): ENHRY, SYGVKD. CDR3 sequence: CAISDPRGGTGELFF. The CDR3 DNA is TGTGCCATCAGTGACCCCAGGGGTGGCACCGGGGAGCTGTTTTTT.